This entry lists 4 T cell receptor beta chains sequenced from one sample in a study of T cell changes during pregnancy in multiple sclerosis. Using immunoSEQ multiplex PCR, the repertoire was profiled, and TCRdb retains in-frame clones only, with some absent. The repertoire holds some 64,000 clones, with about 90% as singletons. The specimen comprised peripheral blood, sampled in the second trimester of pregnancy. The receptors stem from a female donor in good health, enrolled as a control in a pregnancy study.

This chain links TRBV19 with TRBJ1-2, with a possible D match to TRBD1 (5 bases). In germline, CDR1 is LNHDA, CDR2 SQIVND (reference sequence). The CDR3 runs 12 residues. V was clipped by 0 bases and J by 7 bases, with 6 bases between them. The CDR3 DNA follows: TGTGCCAGTAGTATAGACAGGGTTGGCTACACCTTC. Residues: CASSIDRVGYTF. Full variable domain (rest looked up from reference TRBV19 and TRBJ1-2): DGGITQSPKYLFRKEGQNVTLSCEQNLNHDAMYWYRQDPGQGLRLIYYSQIVNDFQKGDIAEGYSVSREKKESFPLTVTSAQKNPTAFYLCASSIDRVGYTFGSGTRLTVV.

V usage is TRBV5-4 and J usage is TRBJ2-5, with D possibly matching TRBD1 (5 bases). The CDR3 has 14 residues. Germline V gene lookup returns CDR1 SGHNT and CDR2 YYREEE (reference sequence). V was clipped by 7 bases and J by 5 bases, with 18 bases between them. Here the CDR3 DNA reads TGTGCCAGCTCCACGAGGTCCAGGGCGGAGACCCAGTACTTC. Translation: CASSTRSRAETQYF.

The count of this clone is one. The rearrangement links TRBV11-2 to TRBJ2-5; 10 bases line up with TRBD2. Germline V gene sequence: CDR1 SGHAT, CDR2 FQNNGV. Losses at the gene ends were 3 bases for V and 5 bases for J; bases not matched to a gene: 3. There are 14 residues in the CDR3. The CDR3 here is CASSFSGGIETQYF. The CDR3 region has the DNA TGTGCCAGCAGCTTTAGCGGGGGGATCGAGACCCAGTACTTC.

The chain is built from TRBV5-6 and TRBJ2-7; D is unresolved. Trimming stripped 3 bases from V and 1 base from J, with 2 bases between. CDR1 is SGHDT and CDR2 is YYEEEE in the germline V gene. The CDR3 consists of 11 residues. The DNA for the CDR3 is TGTGCCAGCAGCTCTTCCTACGAGCAGTACTTC. The encoded protein is CASSSSYEQYF.